The 32 T cell receptor beta chains below come from one sample, sequenced in a study of T cell responses to AZD1222 COVID-19 vaccine. The protocol was immunoSEQ multiplex PCR, while the TCRdb copy is restricted to in-frame clones and leaves out a portion. The top ten clones hold approximately 7.5% of a sample with about 97,000 clones, approximately 90% of them seen once. The material was peripheral blood, obtained on day 0 of AZD1222 vaccination. The receptor source for this set is an adult in good health.

The rearrangement links TRBV10-2 to TRBJ1-4, with 7 bases aligning to TRBD1. In germline, CDR1 is WSHSY, CDR2 SAAADI. CDR3 length equals 14 residues. The J segment lost 7 bases and the V segment lost 4 bases, leaving 6 bases of the junction unmatched. CDR3 amino acids: CASSVAGGFEKLFF. The CDR3 DNA is TGCGCCAGCAGTGTAGCAGGGGGTTTTGAAAAACTGTTTTTT.

CDR3 coding DNA: TGTGCCAGCAGCCCGGGGGTGGGGAATCAGCCCCAGCATTTT. Protein sequence: CASSPGVGNQPQHF. The chain is built from TRBV7-2 and TRBJ1-5; D is possibly TRBD1 (5 bases). V lost 5 bases and J 4 bases, leaving 12 bases between the germline ends. The V gene's germline CDR1 is SGHTA and CDR2 FQGNSA. The CDR3 covers 14 residues.

This clone is deemed medium-sized. The chain couples TRBV25-1 to TRBJ1-1; D is perhaps TRBD1 (6 bases). From germline, CDR1 is MGHDK and CDR2 SYGVNS. This CDR3 region has 14 residues. V was cut by 5 bases and J by 4 bases, with 14 bases left in between. The CDR3 sequence: CASSLQGAGTEAFF. DNA of the CDR3: TGTGCCAGCAGTTTACAGGGAGCCGGCACTGAAGCTTTCTTT.

This clone was seen only once. V and J are TRBV5-1 and TRBJ1-1; D is uncertain. There are 15 residues in the CDR3. Germline V CDR1 and CDR2: SGHRS, YFSETQ. V gave up 0 bases and J gave up 2 bases, with 11 bases separating them. The CDR3 DNA follows: TGCGCCAGCAGCTTGGAAGTTGCCAAAAACACTGAAGCTTTCTTT. Translation gives CASSLEVAKNTEAFF.

The chain carries TRBV5-4 and TRBJ1-5; D may be TRBD1 (5 bases). The germline V gene encodes CDR1 SGHNT and CDR2 YYREEE (reference sequence). The CDR3 is made up of 18 amino acids. The germline V and J ends were trimmed by 0 bases and 1 base, with 17 bases remaining between them. This CDR3 is CASSLGVGGERSNQPQHF. DNA of the CDR3: TGTGCCAGCAGCTTGGGAGTTGGGGGAGAAAGAAGCAATCAGCCCCAGCATTTT.

This clone was counted a single time. The chain has TRBV18 and TRBJ2-3, with TRBD2 matching 13 bases. The CDR3 sequence is 17 residues long. J was trimmed by 1 base and V by 4 bases; bases with no gene match: 5. The germline CDR1 and CDR2 sequences are KGHSH and LQKENI. The CDR3 here is CASSRGLAGVGTDTQYF. As DNA, the CDR3 is TGTGCCAGCTCACGCGGACTAGCGGGAGTCGGCACAGATACGCAGTATTTT.

The V gene is TRBV5-4, the J gene TRBJ1-4; D might be TRBD1 (5 bases). CDR3 size: 13 residues. Between the trimmed V and J ends, which lost 0 bases and 6 bases, there was a span of 6 bases. Per the germline V gene, CDR1 is SGHNT and CDR2 is YYREEE (reference sequence). The CDR3 DNA reads TGTGCCAGCAGCTTGGTAGGGGATGAAAAACTGTTTTTT. Translated: CASSLVGDEKLFF.

The chain couples TRBV5-1 to TRBJ1-1; D unclear. Trimming stripped 0 bases from V and 5 bases from J, with 5 bases between. This CDR3 is 12 amino acids long. Per the germline V gene, CDR1 is SGHRS and CDR2 is YFSETQ. The CDR3 DNA reads TGCGCCAGCAGCTTGGGCCAGACTGAAGCTTTCTTT. Translated: CASSLGQTEAFF.

This clone was found once. The V call is TRBV7-2, the J call TRBJ2-3; 8 bases fit TRBD2. The CDR3 has 15 amino acids. Per the germline V gene, CDR1 is SGHTA and CDR2 is FQGNSA. With V trimmed by 5 bases and J by 5 bases, 9 bases remained unmatched. The DNA of the CDR3 is TGTGCCAGCAGCCATCCTCCCGGGGGGGTAGATACGCAGTATTTT. It translates to CASSHPPGGVDTQYF.

This chain connects TRBV28 to TRBJ1-1; possible D gene TRBD1, 5 bases. The CDR3 covers 15 residues. Per germline, CDR1 MDHEN and CDR2 SYDVKM. V shed 2 bases and J shed 10 bases, with 20 bases lying between them. The CDR3 bases are TGTGCCAGCAGTTTAGGAGGCCCGACCCCCAGGGCAGCTTTCTTT. Amino acid sequence: CASSLGGPTPRAAFF.

This clone has only one observation. The rearrangement joins TRBV18 to TRBJ1-5, with D unresolved. The germline V and J ends were trimmed by 5 bases and 4 bases, with 12 bases remaining between them. The germline CDR1 and CDR2 sequences are KGHSH and LQKENI. CDR3 length equals 14 residues. DNA for the CDR3: TGTGCCAGCTCATCGCTGGCAGAGAATCAGCCCCAGCATTTT. Translated, it gives CASSSLAENQPQHF.

This chain links TRBV9 with TRBJ2-7, with unresolved D. This CDR3 region has 13 residues. Per germline, CDR1 SGDLS and CDR2 YYNGEE. V lost 0 bases, J lost 2 bases, and 6 bases lay in between. In DNA form, the CDR3 reads TGTGCCAGCAGCGTAGGGTCGACCTACGAGCAGTACTTC. It codes for CASSVGSTYEQYF.

V gene TRBV7-6 combines with J gene TRBJ1-5, with a weak D call TRBD1 (6 bases). V was clipped by 3 bases and J by 5 bases, with 14 bases between them. Germline values: CDR1 SGHVS, CDR2 FNYEAQ. The CDR3 is 15 residues long. The CDR3 spells CASSFEAGADQPQHF. The CDR3 nucleotides read TGTGCCAGCAGCTTCGAGGCAGGGGCCGATCAGCCCCAGCATTTT.

Concerning this clone: A junction boundary mismatches the germline segment, possibly from a read error. The CDR3 coding sequence is TGTGCCAGCAGTTACTCGGGACAGGGTCCCTCTTCCTTC. Protein sequence: CASSYSGQGPSSF. V is TRBV6-5 and J is TRBJ1-2, with TRBD1 identical over 9 bases. The CDR3 sequence is 13 residues long. The germline gives CDR1 MNHEY, CDR2 SVGAGI.

V usage is TRBV3-1 (or the pseudogene TRBV3-2) and J usage is TRBJ2-1; tentative D call: TRBD2 (6 bases). This CDR3 is 15 amino acids long. The germline V gene encodes CDR1 LGHDT and CDR2 YNNKEL (reference sequence). V dropped 5 bases and J dropped 0 bases, with 11 bases sitting between them. The CDR3 loop is CASSGGSSSYNEQFF. As DNA, the CDR3 is TGTGCCAGCAGCGGAGGGTCTAGCTCCTACAATGAGCAGTTCTTC.

Details on this clone: The same CDR3 can be traced to other DNA sequences in this sample. The chain is built from TRBV5-1 and TRBJ1-6; 9 nucleotides agree with TRBD1. CDR1 and CDR2 from the germline V gene are SGHRS and YFSETQ. Unmatched junction bases numbered 5, after V lost 0 bases and J lost 10 bases. The CDR3 loop spans 15 amino acids. The CDR3: CASSLAGQGRSPLHF. CDR3 nucleotide sequence: TGCGCCAGCAGCTTGGCAGGACAGGGGAGATCACCCCTCCACTTT.

DNA for the CDR3: TGCGCCAGCAGTTTCAGCGGGAGGGCTTCCTACGAGCAGTACTTC. Protein: CASSFSGRASYEQYF. V usage is TRBV23-1 and J usage is TRBJ2-7; TRBD2 matches 10 bases. TRBV23-1 is noted as an ORF with a role that remains uncertain. Trimming at V came to 5 bases and at J to 1 base, leaving 5 bases not matched to a gene. The CDR3 has 15 residues.

The chain recombines TRBV24-1 with TRBJ2-2; 15 bases map to TRBD2. V lost 3 bases, J lost 1 base, and 5 bases stayed unmatched. CDR1 is KGHDR and CDR2 is SFDVKD in the germline V gene. The CDR3 spans 19 residues. The CDR3 protein is CATSDAGLAGGGNTGELFF. The CDR3 DNA sequence: TGTGCCACCAGTGATGCGGGACTAGCGGGAGGAGGGAACACCGGGGAGCTGTTTTTT.

The chain is built from TRBV5-1 and TRBJ2-7; D uncertain. CDR1 and CDR2 (germline): SGHRS, YFSETQ. This CDR3 region has 14 residues. V lost 2 bases and J 0 bases, leaving 9 bases between the germline ends. The CDR3 DNA is TGCGCCAGCAGCTTACAGACGAGCTCCTACGAGCAGTACTTC. Protein: CASSLQTSSYEQYF. Full variable domain (rest looked up from reference TRBV5-1 and TRBJ2-7): KAGVTQTPRYLIKTRGQQVTLSCSPISGHRSVSWYQQTPGQGLQFLFEYFSETQRNKGNFPGRFSGRQFSNSRSEMNVSTLELGDSALYLCASSLQTSSYEQYFGPGTRLTVT.

The V gene is TRBV12-3 or TRBV12-4, the J gene TRBJ1-6, with D hard to call. The CDR3 sequence is 13 residues long. Trimming left V 7 bases short and J 10 bases short, with 14 bases between. For the CDR3, the DNA is TGTGCCAGCACCCGGGTGAGGGAATCACCCCTCCACTTT. It is translated as CASTRVRESPLHF.

The chain is built from TRBV5-1 and TRBJ2-5, with a tentative D call TRBD1 (5 bases). The germline CDR1 and CDR2 sequences are SGHRS and YFSETQ. The germline V and J ends were trimmed by 0 bases and 2 bases, with 26 bases remaining between them. The CDR3 has 20 amino acids. The CDR3 nucleotides are TGCGCCAGCAGCTTGGGGGCGCTTTCGGTTGGGGCAGGGCTACAAGAGACCCAGTACTTC. Translated: CASSLGALSVGAGLQETQYF.

The CDR3 nucleotides are TGTGCCAGCAGCTCGAGACAGGGGACTAAAAACATTCAGTACTTC. Translation gives CASSSRQGTKNIQYF. The rearrangement joins TRBV5-6 to TRBJ2-4; 8 bases map to TRBD1. Germline lookup yields CDR1 SGHDT and CDR2 YYEEEE. The CDR3 spans 15 residues. V was clipped by 3 bases and J by 4 bases; unmatched bases: 6. Complete variable domain (other parts from reference TRBV5-6 and TRBJ2-4): DAGVTQSPTHLIKTRGQQVTLRCSPKSGHDTVSWYQQALGQGPQFIFQYYEEEERQRGNFPDRFSGHQFPNYSSELNVNALLLGDSALYLCASSSRQGTKNIQYFGAGTRLSVL.

The V and J genes are TRBV9 and TRBJ1-5; the match to TRBD1 covers 8 bases. CDR3 size: 15 residues. The germline V gene has CDR1 SGDLS and CDR2 YYNGEE. The V gene end was trimmed by 2 bases and the J gene end by 2 bases; junction bases not matched to a gene: 3. The CDR3 sequence: CASSVSGQGNQPQHF. CDR3 sequence (DNA): TGTGCCAGCAGCGTTTCGGGACAGGGCAATCAGCCCCAGCATTTT. Filled out from reference TRBV9 and TRBJ1-5, the complete variable domain reads DSGVTQTPKHLITATGQRVTLRCSPRSGDLSVYWYQQSLDQGLQFLIQYYNGEERAKGNILERFSAQQFPDLHSELNLSSLELGDSALYFCASSVSGQGNQPQHFGDGTRLSIL.

This chain connects TRBV6-5 to TRBJ1-1; 7 positions agree with TRBD1. Germline trimming cut 4 bases from V and 0 bases from J; bases unmatched to any gene: 8. Per germline, CDR1 MNHEY and CDR2 SVGAGI. The CDR3 totals 16 residues. The CDR3 region is CASSFEGQPMNTEAFF. CDR3 nucleotide sequence: TGTGCCAGCAGTTTCGAGGGACAGCCCATGAACACTGAAGCTTTCTTT.

The chain joins TRBV18 to TRBJ1-5, with a tentative D call TRBD1 (6 bases). Germline values: CDR1 KGHSH, CDR2 LQKENI. The V end lost 1 base, the J end lost 1 base, and 8 bases lay between the germline ends. The CDR3 runs to 15 residues. DNA of the CDR3: TGTGCCAGCTCACCACAGGGGGGAAGCAATCAGCCCCAGCATTTT. This encodes CASSPQGGSNQPQHF.

This sequence joins TRBV18 and TRBJ2-5; a possible D gene is TRBD1 (5 bases). This CDR3 has 15 residues. V lost 2 bases, J lost 4 bases, and 14 bases lay in between. Germline V gene sequence: CDR1 KGHSH, CDR2 LQKENI. In nucleotides, the CDR3 is TGTGCCAGCTCACCATACAGGTCTGAATCAGAGACCCAGTACTTC. This encodes CASSPYRSESETQYF.

The rearrangement uses TRBV5-1 and TRBJ1-1; D not certain. The germline V gene has CDR1 SGHRS and CDR2 YFSETQ. The length of the CDR3 is 13 residues. Trimming removed 7 bases at V and 4 bases at J, with 14 bases between. CDR3: CASSGSVGTEAFF. The CDR3 DNA reads TGCGCCAGCTCAGGCAGCGTTGGCACTGAAGCTTTCTTT.

V and J are TRBV19 and TRBJ2-1; D tentatively fits TRBD1 or TRBD2 (5 bases each). Per germline, CDR1 LNHDA and CDR2 SQIVND (reference sequence). The V end lost 3 bases, the J end lost 1 base, and 7 bases lay between the germline ends. The CDR3 contains 14 residues. CDR3 in amino acids: CASSIWGSYNEQFF. The CDR3 DNA is TGTGCCAGTAGTATTTGGGGGTCCTACAATGAGCAGTTCTTC.

The genes are TRBV9 and TRBJ2-2; either TRBD1 or TRBD2 may fit D (6 bases each). CDR3 length equals 14 residues. Germline-derived CDR1 and CDR2 are SGDLS and YYNGEE. Between the trimmed V and J ends, which lost 6 bases and 2 bases, there was a span of 11 bases. CDR3 in amino acids: CASTGGANTGELFF. The DNA of the CDR3 is TGTGCCAGCACCGGGGGCGCTAACACCGGGGAGCTGTTTTTT.

V gene TRBV28 combines with J gene TRBJ2-5; D might be TRBD2 (6 bases). Looked up from germline, CDR1 is MDHEN and CDR2 is SYDVKM. This CDR3 comprises 17 residues. V dropped 4 bases and J dropped 1 base, with 19 bases sitting between them. The CDR3 region has the DNA TGTGCCAGCAGTTCCCCCTCGGCGGGACTGGTCCAAGAGACCCAGTACTTC. This gives the protein CASSSPSAGLVQETQYF.

The V and J genes are TRBV24-1 and TRBJ1-5; 10 nucleotides match TRBD1. The CDR3 sequence is 16 residues long. J was trimmed by 4 bases and V by 3 bases; bases with no gene match: 5. CDR1 and CDR2 (germline): KGHDR, SFDVKD. CDR3 sequence reads: CATSDRGQGENQPQHF. The CDR3 DNA reads TGTGCCACCAGTGATCGCGGACAGGGGGAAAATCAGCCCCAGCATTTT.

In its sample, this clone was seen a few times. The chain is built from TRBV3-1 (or the pseudogene TRBV3-2) and TRBJ1-1; D perhaps matches TRBD1 (6 bases). From germline, CDR1 is LGHDT and CDR2 YNNKEL (reference sequence). V lost 0 bases to trimming and J lost 6 bases, with 17 bases between them. The CDR3 has 16 residues. The CDR3, as DNA: TGTGCCAGCAGCCAAGACTGGCGTCAGGGGTTGGCTGAAGCTTTCTTT. It codes for CASSQDWRQGLAEAFF.